A single sample gave rise to the 20 T cell receptor beta chains below, sequenced in a study of cytomegalovirus exposure and HLA in healthy donors. The primer mix had 60 Vbeta and 13 Jbeta primers. Assay: immunoSEQ multiplex PCR; the TCRdb copy retains only in-frame clones and omits some. Of approximately 130,000 clones listed, over 65% are singletons. Input material: PBMCs. The origin of the receptors is a female donor in good health and CMV-seropositive.

The chain uses TRBV10-3 and TRBJ2-7; 12 bases agree with TRBD1. The CDR3 extends over 17 amino acids. The V gene's germline CDR1 is ENHRY and CDR2 SYGVKD. The V gene end was trimmed by 0 bases and the J gene end by 5 bases; junction bases not matched to a gene: 8. In DNA form, the CDR3 reads TGTGCCATCAGTGAGTCCAGTCCGGGACAGGGGGCCCACGAGCAGTACTTC. Translation: CAISESSPGQGAHEQYF.

The genes are TRBV2 and TRBJ2-7, with 9 nucleotides matching TRBD2. The CDR3 covers 12 residues. Germline loops: CDR1 SNHLY, CDR2 FYNNEI. J gave up 0 bases and V 11 bases, and 2 bases lay outside the gene matches. CDR3 sequence: CAGSGGSYEQYF. CDR3 in DNA: TGTGCCGGTAGCGGGGGCTCCTACGAGCAGTACTTC.

The chain employs TRBV5-6 and TRBJ2-5; maybe TRBD1 (7 bases). The CDR3 consists of 14 residues. Trimming left V 2 bases short and J 6 bases short, with 14 bases between. Germline CDR1 is SGHDT and CDR2 is YYEEEE. CDR3 coding DNA: TGTGCCAGCAGCTTAGGAGGGGGCAGGAAGACCCAGTACTTC. Encoded protein: CASSLGGGRKTQYF. The full variable domain, its missing parts supplied by reference TRBV5-6 and TRBJ2-5, is DAGVTQSPTHLIKTRGQQVTLRCSPKSGHDTVSWYQQALGQGPQFIFQYYEEEERQRGNFPDRFSGHQFPNYSSELNVNALLLGDSALYLCASSLGGGRKTQYFGPGTRLLVL.

The chain employs TRBV12-5 and TRBJ2-7, with TRBD1 as a possible D gene (5 bases). The CDR3 runs to 13 residues. The V end lost 0 bases, the J end lost 4 bases, and 7 bases lay between the germline ends. CDR1 LGHNT and CDR2 FRNRAP come from the germline V gene. The CDR3, as DNA: TGTGCTAGTGGTTTGGTAGCAGGGTACGAGCAGTACTTC. Its translation is CASGLVAGYEQYF.

Relative to its sample, this clone is medium-sized. This sequence joins TRBV5-6 and TRBJ2-3, with 9 bases matching TRBD2. This CDR3 region has 16 residues. The ends lost 2 bases at V and 0 bases at J; junction bases unmatched: 4. From germline, CDR1 is SGHDT and CDR2 YYEEEE. The chain's CDR3 is CASSFGAGGSTDTQYF. In DNA, the CDR3 is TGTGCCAGCAGCTTTGGTGCGGGAGGGAGCACAGATACGCAGTATTTT.

This rearrangement joins TRBV7-3 to TRBJ2-3; perhaps TRBD1 as D (5 bases). Trimming stripped 1 base from V and 2 bases from J, with 13 bases between. Germline values: CDR1 SGHTA, CDR2 FQGTGA. The CDR3 consists of 16 residues. CDR3 sequence (DNA): TGTGCCAGCAGCTTAATGGGTCCGACAGTCACAGATACGCAGTATTTT. It specifies CASSLMGPTVTDTQYF.

This sequence joins TRBV7-2 and TRBJ2-5; possibly TRBD1 for D (5 bases). V lost 4 bases and J 2 bases, leaving 17 bases between the germline ends. The CDR3 runs to 16 residues. Germline CDR1 reads SGHTA; CDR2 reads FQGNSA. CDR3 bases: TGTGCCAGCAGCTACCAGCCCCAGACAGTACAAGAGACCCAGTACTTC. It translates to CASSYQPQTVQETQYF.

The V and J genes are TRBV5-4 and TRBJ1-6; the match to TRBD1 covers 7 bases. The germline CDR1 and CDR2 sequences are SGHNT and YYREEE (reference sequence). V was clipped by 4 bases and J by 7 bases; unmatched bases: 11. This CDR3 spans 16 amino acids. CDR3 region: CASSDKYRGPNSPLHF. DNA for the CDR3: TGTGCCAGCAGCGACAAATACAGGGGCCCAAATTCACCCCTCCACTTT.

This clone was seen a single time. This chain connects TRBV7-2 to TRBJ2-1; 10 nucleotides match TRBD1. The germline V gene encodes CDR1 SGHTA and CDR2 FQGNSA. CDR3 length equals 16 residues. J lost 4 bases, V lost 0 bases, and 3 bases had no gene match. The CDR3, as DNA: TGTGCCAGCAGCTTAGCCGGGACAGGGGCTTACAATGAGCAGTTCTTC. This sequence encodes CASSLAGTGAYNEQFF.

The rearrangement joins TRBV7-3 to TRBJ2-7; 16 positions agree with TRBD2. The length of the CDR3 is 16 residues. The ends lost 5 bases at V and 5 bases at J; junction bases unmatched: 6. CDR1 SGHTA and CDR2 FQGTGA come from the germline V gene. CDR3 DNA: TGTGCCAGCAGCCCCTACGGGACTAGCGGGAGGGACGAGCAGTACTTC. Its translation is CASSPYGTSGRDEQYF.

This clone was picked up a small number of times. This sequence joins TRBV2 and TRBJ2-1; no clear D gene. This CDR3 is 15 amino acids long. Germline CDR1 is SNHLY and CDR2 is FYNNEI. V lost 8 bases and J 2 bases, leaving 16 bases between the germline ends. DNA for the CDR3: TGTGCCAGCCTTCAGAATCTTACACCCTACAATGAGCAGTTCTTC. It translates to CASLQNLTPYNEQFF.

This clone was detected only a few times. The V gene is TRBV19, the J gene TRBJ2-7; tentatively, D is TRBD2 (5 bases). CDR3 size: 14 residues. V was shortened by 1 base and J by 3 bases, with 10 bases between the two germline ends. CDR1 LNHDA and CDR2 SQIVND come from the germline V gene (reference sequence). CDR3 nucleotide sequence: TGTGCCAGTAGTATAGTCGTCGGGGACTACGAGCAGTACTTC. Translation: CASSIVVGDYEQYF.

This rearrangement joins TRBV6-5 to TRBJ2-5; TRBD1 agrees at 8 bases. The J call could be wrong; TRBJ2-7 is a better fit for the DNA end. Germline assignment: CDR1 MNHEY and CDR2 SVGAGI. The CDR3 is 14 amino acids. This chain's CDR3 is CASSRTGTSYEQYF. The CDR3 DNA reads TGTGCCAGCAGTCGGACAGGGACATCCTACGAGCAGTACTTC.

CDR3 amino acids: CASSPPPQEQFF. DNA of the CDR3: TGTGCCAGCTCACCACCCCCCCAGGAGCAGTTCTTC. The rearrangement links TRBV18 to TRBJ2-1; D is undetermined. CDR3 length: 12 residues. V was pared by 0 bases and J by 10 bases, with 7 bases between. Germline V gives CDR1 KGHSH, CDR2 LQKENI.

This clone was picked up a small number of times. V and J are TRBV2 and TRBJ2-1, with a tentative D call TRBD1 (6 bases). Trimming shortened V by 4 bases and J by 0 bases, and 13 bases separated the two germline ends. This CDR3 comprises 16 residues. Germline V gene lookup returns CDR1 SNHLY and CDR2 FYNNEI. DNA of the CDR3: TGTGCCAGCAGTGGGGGGCTGGGCAGCTCCTACAATGAGCAGTTCTTC. Encoded protein: CASSGGLGSSYNEQFF.

This clone has only one observation. The V gene is TRBV15, the J gene TRBJ2-5; D possibly corresponds to TRBD2 (6 bases). The CDR3 is 14 residues long. Trimming removed 4 bases from V and 2 bases from J, with 11 bases in between. In germline, CDR1 is LNHNV, CDR2 YYDKDF (reference sequence). The CDR3 loop reads CATSKNGGQETQYF. The CDR3 coding sequence is TGTGCCACCAGCAAGAATGGGGGGCAAGAGACCCAGTACTTC.

The V gene is TRBV10-3, the J gene TRBJ2-5; D remains unclear. The germline V gene has CDR1 ENHRY and CDR2 SYGVKD. The CDR3 covers 14 residues. Trimming removed 2 bases at V and 4 bases at J, with 11 bases between. CDR3 loop: CAISEGYRGETQYF. The CDR3 region has the DNA TGTGCCATCAGTGAGGGGTACCGCGGAGAGACCCAGTACTTC.

The chain recombines TRBV10-2 with TRBJ2-5; 7 bases map to TRBD2. The CDR3 is 16 residues long. J gave up 5 bases and V 4 bases, and 13 bases lay outside the gene matches. The germline gives CDR1 WSHSY, CDR2 SAAADI. CDR3 residues: CASSVPLSGGRETQYF. DNA for the CDR3: TGCGCCAGCAGTGTACCCCTTTCGGGAGGCCGGGAGACCCAGTACTTC.

The chain joins TRBV27 to TRBJ2-3, with TRBD2 matching over 8 bases. Trimming removed 6 bases from V and 5 bases from J; junction bases left unmatched: 7. Germline V CDR1 and CDR2: MNHEY, SMNVEV (reference sequence). CDR3 length equals 14 residues. CDR3 amino acids: CASRKGLGVDTQYF. DNA of the CDR3: TGTGCCAGCAGGAAGGGACTAGGGGTAGATACGCAGTATTTT.

This chain connects TRBV11-2 to TRBJ2-5, with 10 bases aligning to TRBD2. The CDR3 loop spans 14 amino acids. V shed 2 bases and J 5 bases; nucleotides not matched to a gene: 2. The germline V gene has CDR1 SGHAT and CDR2 FQNNGV. CDR3 sequence reads: CASSLLAGAETQYF. DNA for the CDR3: TGTGCCAGCAGCTTACTAGCGGGAGCTGAGACCCAGTACTTC.